This T cell receptor beta chain was recorded in a study of response to subunit inactivated influenza vaccine. From the RT-PCR reads, TCRdb called clonotypes with MiXCR, one entry per CDR3 protein. The table has hundreds of thousands of distinct CDR3 sequences, about 8% seen once; the top ten hold approximately 12%. Per the germline V gene, CDR1 is MDHEN and CDR2 is SYDVKM. The V segment lost 7 bases and the J segment 8 bases; nucleotides outside the gene matches: 14. The CDR3 has 15 amino acids. Whole-study results and caveats: Authors suggested each seasonal influenza vaccination recruits few new T cells.

With respect to this clonotype: Its antigen is as yet unknown.

Sample: PBMCs from blood, taken approximately 25 months after vaccination. The chain recombines TRBV28 with TRBJ2-1, with 7 bases identical to TRBD2. This TCR was sampled from a man in his fifties or sixties who received an inactivated influenza vaccine. The CDR3 DNA reads TGTGCCAGCATAAAGACTAGCAGGAGGGGCCATGAGCAGTTCTTC. This translates into CASIKTSRRGHEQFF.